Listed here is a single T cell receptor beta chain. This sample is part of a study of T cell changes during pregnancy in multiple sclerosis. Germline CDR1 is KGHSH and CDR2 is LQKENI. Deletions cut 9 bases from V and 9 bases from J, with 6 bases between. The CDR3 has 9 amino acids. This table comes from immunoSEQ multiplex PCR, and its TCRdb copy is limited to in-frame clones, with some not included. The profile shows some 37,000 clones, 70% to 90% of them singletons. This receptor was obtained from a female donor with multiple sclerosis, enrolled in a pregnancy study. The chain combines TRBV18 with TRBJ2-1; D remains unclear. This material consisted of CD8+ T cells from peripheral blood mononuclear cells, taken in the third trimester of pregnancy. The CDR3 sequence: CASGREQFF. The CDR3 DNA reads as TGTGCCAGTGGGCGTGAGCAGTTCTTC.